Below are 8 T cell receptor beta chains sequenced from a single sample in a study of blood T cell repertoires in COVID-19. Repertoires were generated with immunoSEQ multiplex PCR, while TCRdb's copy carries only in-frame clones and drops some. The data hold roughly 230,000 clones, with around 90% observed a single time. Material: peripheral blood. Every receptor here comes from a human donor in a cohort sampled during active COVID-19.

The chain joins TRBV5-6 to TRBJ1-3; tentatively, D is TRBD1 (6 bases). The germline CDR1 and CDR2 sequences are SGHDT and YYEEEE. The CDR3 has 16 amino acids. Trimming took off 7 bases at V and 0 bases at J, with 17 bases between the two ends. In DNA, the CDR3 is TGTGCCAGCCCGAAAACCCGACAGGACTCTGGAAACACCATATATTTT. Translated, it gives CASPKTRQDSGNTIYF.

This clone was detected a few times. This rearrangement joins TRBV6-1 to TRBJ1-1; D ambiguous. Germline CDR1 and CDR2: MNHNS and SASEGT. V lost 0 bases and J 5 bases, leaving 10 bases between the germline ends. This CDR3 comprises 14 residues. The CDR3 region has the DNA TGTGCCAGCAGTGAAGCGCCCGAGGTGACTGAAGCTTTCTTT. Amino acid sequence: CASSEAPEVTEAFF.

The J gene is TRBJ2-7, the V gene TRBV6-5; no clear D gene. Trimming shortened V by 7 bases and J by 3 bases, and 7 bases separated the two germline ends. Germline CDR1 and CDR2: MNHEY and SVGAGI. This CDR3 is 11 amino acids long. This CDR3 is CASTRNYEQYF. The CDR3 DNA reads as TGTGCCAGCACTAGAAACTACGAGCAGTACTTC.

This chain links TRBV27 with TRBJ2-7; 7 nucleotides line up with TRBD1. V shed 3 bases and J 3 bases; nucleotides not matched to a gene: 11. This CDR3 has 16 residues. Germline values: CDR1 MNHEY, CDR2 SMNVEV (reference sequence). This CDR3 is CASSFSTGEIDYEQYF. In DNA, the CDR3 is TGTGCCAGCAGTTTTAGTACAGGGGAGATAGACTACGAGCAGTACTTC.

V and J are TRBV3-1 (or the pseudogene TRBV3-2) and TRBJ2-3, with D possibly being TRBD2 (6 bases). Germline V gives CDR1 LGHDT, CDR2 YNNKEL (reference sequence). Trimming left V 1 base short and J 5 bases short, with 10 bases between. CDR3 length equals 14 residues. The CDR3 spells CASSQGLVVDTQYF. The CDR3 DNA is TGTGCCAGCAGCCAAGGACTAGTAGTAGATACGCAGTATTTT.

The chain combines TRBV7-2 with TRBJ2-5; the D is unclear. The CDR3 loop spans 14 amino acids. Trimming removed 1 base at V and 2 bases at J, with 8 bases between. Germline-derived CDR1 and CDR2 are SGHTA and FQGNSA. The CDR3 region is CASSLGPVQETQYF. In DNA form, the CDR3 reads TGTGCCAGCAGCTTAGGTCCAGTACAAGAGACCCAGTACTTC.

This rearrangement joins TRBV7-9 to TRBJ2-7, with 12 positions matching TRBD1. CDR1 and CDR2 (germline): SEHNR, FQNEAQ (reference sequence). This CDR3 spans 17 amino acids. Trimming at V came to 4 bases and at J to 5 bases, leaving 12 bases not matched to a gene. The CDR3 sequence: CASSSPTPGQGAHEQYF. CDR3 DNA sequence: TGTGCCAGCAGCTCGCCGACCCCGGGACAGGGGGCTCACGAGCAGTACTTC. Using reference TRBV7-9 and TRBJ2-7 for the parts outside the CDR3, the full variable domain is DTGVSQNPRHKITKRGQNVTFRCDPISEHNRLYWYRQTLGQGPEFLTYFQNEAQLEKSRLLSDRFSAERPKGSFSTLEIQRTEQGDSAMYLCASSSPTPGQGAHEQYFGPGTRLTVT.

The rearrangement links TRBV6-5 to TRBJ2-7; D remains unclear. The CDR3 length is 14 residues. The V and J ends lost 2 bases and 2 bases respectively, with 10 bases between them. The germline CDR1 and CDR2 sequences are MNHEY and SVGAGI. The CDR3 bases are TGTGCCAGCAGTTACAGCAACCCCCCCTACGAGCAGTACTTC. The encoded protein is CASSYSNPPYEQYF.